The T cell receptor beta chain described here comes from a study of cytomegalovirus exposure and HLA in healthy donors. The study, taken as a whole, reports: As a later analysis revealed, most CMV-associated TCR beta chains appeared HLA-restricted. V- and J-gene trimming of TCR beta was linked (in a later analysis) to a missense DCLRE1C variant.

As regards this clone: Antigen specificity is unknown.

The PCR ran on 60 Vbeta and 13 Jbeta primers. Generated by immunoSEQ multiplex PCR, the TCRdb table keeps only in-frame clones and is missing some. The repertoire holds 89,000 or so clones, with almost 85% as singletons. Germline CDR1 reads MNHEY; CDR2 reads SMNVEV (reference sequence). Germline trimming cut 8 bases from V and 2 bases from J; bases unmatched to any gene: 12. The CDR3 runs 16 residues. The V and J genes are TRBV27 and TRBJ2-3, with 8 bases that match TRBD1. The specimen sequenced was PBMCs. The receptor was derived from a woman aged 18-29 years in good health and CMV-seropositive. The CDR3 spells CASSTWTGPSTDTQYF. CDR3 bases: TGTGCCAGCTCTACTTGGACAGGGCCGTCCACAGATACGCAGTATTTT.